This TCR beta chain comes out of a study of T cells in Graves' hyperthyroidism and ophthalmopathy. General study results and limits: A 13 V-J signature model discriminated ophthalmopathy versus stable hyperthyroidism.

Losses at the gene ends were 5 bases for V and 8 bases for J; bases not matched to a gene: 7. From germline, CDR1 is MDHEN and CDR2 SYDVKM. This CDR3 comprises 14 residues. Using RNA transcripts as the source, TCR beta CDR3 regions were amplified. The primer set for the first-round RT-PCR of the TCR CDR3 was HTBI. TCRdb re-derived calls from the multiplex PCR reads in MiXCR, one entry per CDR3 protein. The repertoire holds about 160,000 distinct CDR3 sequences, about 9.4% seen once, with 22% in the top ten. This clonotype has a count of ten or more. Its cognate antigen is unknown. This TCR derives from a woman aged 18-30 years with Graves' hyperthyroidism that later progressed to Graves' ophthalmopathy. The chain is built from TRBV28 and TRBJ1-4, with 8 bases aligning to TRBD1. Sequencing input: blood. The CDR3 region has the DNA TGTGCCAGCAGTCTCAGGGGGCTAGGGGAAAAACTGTTTTTT. Protein sequence: CASSLRGLGEKLFF.